Listed below are T cell receptor beta chains from one sample, sequenced in a study of graft-versus-host responses after intestinal transplantation. TCRdb's table, derived via immunoSEQ multiplex PCR, lists solely in-frame clones and lacks some. The sample consists of some 130,000 clones, around 93% of them appearing once. These receptors have no identified antigens. Sample: unstimulated CD4+ T cells sorted from spleen or lymph node cells, taken before intestinal transplant. These receptors were taken from a human donor who received an intestinal transplant. The CDR3 runs from the conserved cysteine through the conserved F or W. A D gene is named only where the DNA matches it firmly. The size entry is marked missing in some rows and otherwise reads once, few, many or a size class.

>TRBV27|TRBJ1-5|NA|NA
CASSWGGRNQPQHF
TGTGCCAGCAGTTGGGGGGGTAGGAATCAGCCCCAGCATTTT
>TRBV4-2|TRBJ1-5|once|TRBD1
CASSQQGRGRKPQHF
TGTGCCAGCAGCCAACAGGGGAGGGGGCGTAAGCCCCAGCATTTT
>TRBV10-3|TRBJ1-5|NA|NA
CAISESLGNQPQHF
TGTGCCATCAGTGAGTCGCTCGGAAATCAGCCCCAGCATTTT
>TRBV7-2|TRBJ2-1|NA|NA
CASSPSWDEQFF
TGTGCCAGCAGCCCCTCGTGGGATGAGCAGTTCTTC
>TRBV6-6|TRBJ1-2|NA|NA
CASSYERGEGYTF
TGTGCCAGCAGTTACGAAAGGGGGGAGGGCTACACCTTC
>TRBV21-1|TRBJ2-7|NA|NA
CASSGFTSGRDNYEQYF
TGTGCCAGCAGCGGATTCACTAGCGGGAGAGATAACTACGAGCAGTACTTC
>TRBV9|TRBJ2-1|NA|TRBD1
CASSLLGGQGHNEQFF
TGTGCCAGCAGCCTCCTAGGGGGACAGGGTCACAATGAGCAGTTCTTC
>TRBV19|TRBJ1-2|NA|NA
CASSTQVVAENYGYTF
TGTGCCAGTAGTACCCAGGTCGTGGCGGAAAACTATGGCTACACCTTC
>TRBV18|TRBJ2-2|NA|NA
CASSDLTNTGELFF
TGTGCCAGCTCAGATCTTACGAACACCGGGGAGCTGTTTTTT
>TRBV6-6|TRBJ1-1|NA|NA
CASRRSNTEAFF
TGTGCCAGCAGGAGGTCGAACACTGAAGCTTTCTTT
>TRBV27|TRBJ2-1|NA|NA
CATRTPTYNEQFF
TGTGCCACCCGGACCCCAACCTACAATGAGCAGTTCTTC
>TRBV7-9|TRBJ2-7|NA|NA
CASSLARRTYYEQYF
TGTGCCAGCAGCTTAGCCCGGCGCACATACTACGAGCAGTACTTC